The clone carrying this T cell receptor (beta chain) was observed a few times. This specimen comes from a study of shared clonotypes between healthy human individuals. In the study overall: The study used three CD4 naive, three CD4 memory, two CD8 naive and one CD8 memory plate per donor.

Germline V gene lookup returns CDR1 ENHRY and CDR2 SYGVKD. This CDR3 comprises 13 residues. V was cut by 5 bases and J by 5 bases, with 10 bases left in between. The data were produced by immunoSEQ multiplex PCR, yet TCRdb's version contains in-frame clones alone and is incomplete. Here the sample spans 850,000 to 1,200,000 clones, about three quarters being singletons. The sequenced sample consisted of memory CD4+ T cells sorted from blood. Subset described: CD45RA-negative fraction. The chain employs TRBV10-3 and TRBJ2-1; D possibly corresponds to TRBD2 (6 bases). The TCR sequence derives from a man aged 18 to 30 in good health. The CDR3 DNA follows: TGTGCCATCAGTACGGGACTCGACAATGAGCAGTTCTTC. Translating it yields CAISTGLDNEQFF.